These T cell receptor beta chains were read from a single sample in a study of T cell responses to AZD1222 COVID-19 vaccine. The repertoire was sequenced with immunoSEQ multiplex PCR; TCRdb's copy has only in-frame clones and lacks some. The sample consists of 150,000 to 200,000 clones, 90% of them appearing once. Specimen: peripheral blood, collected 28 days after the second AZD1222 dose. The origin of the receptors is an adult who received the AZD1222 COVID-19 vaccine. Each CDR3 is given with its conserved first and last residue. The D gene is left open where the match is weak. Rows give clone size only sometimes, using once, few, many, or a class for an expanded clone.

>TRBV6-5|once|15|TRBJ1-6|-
TGTGCCAGCAGTTACTCGACCGGGAACGATTCACCCCTCCACTTT
CASSYSTGNDSPLHF
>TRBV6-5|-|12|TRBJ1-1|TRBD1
TGTGCCAGCAAAGAGGGGGCGACTGAAGCTTTCTTT
CASKEGATEAFF
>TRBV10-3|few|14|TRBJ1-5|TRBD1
TGTGCCATCAGGACGGGGACAGACAATCAGCCCCAGCATTTT
CAIRTGTDNQPQHF
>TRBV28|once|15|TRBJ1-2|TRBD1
TGTGCCAGCAGTCGAGTCGACAGGGCCCAGTATGGCTACACCTTC
CASSRVDRAQYGYTF
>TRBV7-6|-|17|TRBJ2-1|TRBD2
TGTGCCAGCAGCTTATTGGGGAGCGGGGCTCCTTACAATGAGCAGTTCTTC
CASSLLGSGAPYNEQFF
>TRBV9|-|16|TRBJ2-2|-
TGTGCCAGCAGCCCTCCGGGAACCAGCTACACCGGGGAGCTGTTTTTT
CASSPPGTSYTGELFF
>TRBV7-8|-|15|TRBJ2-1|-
TGTGCCAGCAGCTTAGGGCGGGGTGACCTTAATGAGCAGTTCTTC
CASSLGRGDLNEQFF
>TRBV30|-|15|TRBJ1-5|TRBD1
TGTGCCTGGAGTGTAAGGGGACAGGGGGGACAGCCCCAGCATTTT
CAWSVRGQGGQPQHF
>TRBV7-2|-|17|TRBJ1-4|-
TGTGCCAGCAGCTTAGCCCGGTTATCGGGGGCGAATGAAAAACTGTTTTTT
CASSLARLSGANEKLFF
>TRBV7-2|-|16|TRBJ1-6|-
TGTGCCAGCAGCTTAGAGGGCTTGGGATATAATTCACCCCTCCACTTT
CASSLEGLGYNSPLHF
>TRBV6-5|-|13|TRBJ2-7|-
TGTGCCATCCTGACACGCGGGTCCTACGAGCAGTACTTC
CAILTRGSYEQYF
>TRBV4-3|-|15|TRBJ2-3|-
TGCGCCAGCAGCCAAGATCTAGCTAGCACAGATACGCAGTATTTT
CASSQDLASTDTQYF
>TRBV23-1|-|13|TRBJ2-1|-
TGCGCCAGCAGTCAATCCCTCGGGGATGAGCAGTTCTTC
CASSQSLGDEQFF
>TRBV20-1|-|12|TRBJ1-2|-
TGCAGTGCTAGTATGTGGACGGAGGGCTACACCTTC
CSASMWTEGYTF
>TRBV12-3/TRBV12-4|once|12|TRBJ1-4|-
TGTGCCAGCAGTTTTGGAAATGAAAAACTGTTTTTT
CASSFGNEKLFF
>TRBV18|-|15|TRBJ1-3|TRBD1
TGTGCCAGCTCATCGGACAGGGGCCCCGGAAACACCATATATTTT
CASSSDRGPGNTIYF
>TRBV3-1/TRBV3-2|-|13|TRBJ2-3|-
TGTGCCAGCAGCCCTACAGGGACAGATACGCAGTATTTT
CASSPTGTDTQYF
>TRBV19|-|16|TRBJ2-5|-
TGTGCCAGTAGTCAGTCTAATACCCAGGGACAAGAGACCCAGTACTTC
CASSQSNTQGQETQYF
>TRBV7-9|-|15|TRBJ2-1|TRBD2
TGTGCCAGCAGCTTTCCGACTAGCGGGACCGATGAGCAGTTCTTC
CASSFPTSGTDEQFF
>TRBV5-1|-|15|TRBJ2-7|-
TGCGCCAGCAGCTTGCGGCAGGGAGCTAGCTACGAGCAGTACTTC
CASSLRQGASYEQYF
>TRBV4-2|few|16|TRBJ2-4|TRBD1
TGTGCCAGCAGCCCAGGTTTGACAGGGTTCAAAAACATTCAGTACTTC
CASSPGLTGFKNIQYF
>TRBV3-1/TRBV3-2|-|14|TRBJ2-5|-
TGTGCCAGCAGCCAACGACGGAACCAAGAGACCCAGTACTTC
CASSQRRNQETQYF
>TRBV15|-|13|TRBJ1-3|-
TGTGCCACCTCCCTCGCCGGGGGAAACACCATATATTTT
CATSLAGGNTIYF
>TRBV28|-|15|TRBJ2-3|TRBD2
TGTGCCAGCAGTTTAAGCGGGGGGAGCACAGATACGCAGTATTTT
CASSLSGGSTDTQYF
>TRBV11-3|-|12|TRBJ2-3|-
TGTGCCAGCAGCTCCTACGGGGATACGCAGTATTTT
CASSSYGDTQYF
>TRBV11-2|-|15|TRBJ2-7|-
TGTGCCAGCAGCTTGGGTGACGGGACAATCTACGAGCAGTACTTC
CASSLGDGTIYEQYF
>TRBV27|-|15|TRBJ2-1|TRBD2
TGTGCCAGCAGTTTAGCGGGGGGAAATCGGAATGAGCAGTTCTTC
CASSLAGGNRNEQFF
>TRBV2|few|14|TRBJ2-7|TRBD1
TGTGCCAGCACACGGACAGGGGGCTCCTACGAGCAGTACTTC
CASTRTGGSYEQYF
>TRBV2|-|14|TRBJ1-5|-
TGTGCCAGCAGGGGGACTTCACCCAATCAGCCCCAGCATTTT
CASRGTSPNQPQHF
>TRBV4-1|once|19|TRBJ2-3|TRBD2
TGCGCCAGCAGCCAAGATAGACTAGCGGGAGGGCCCGGGCCAGATACGCAGTATTTT
CASSQDRLAGGPGPDTQYF
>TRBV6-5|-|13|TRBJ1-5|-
TGTGCCAGCAGTCTCGACAGAAATCAGCCCCAGCATTTT
CASSLDRNQPQHF
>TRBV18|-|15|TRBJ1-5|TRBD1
TGTGCCAGCTCACCCATGGACAGGGCCAATCAGCCCCAGCATTTT
CASSPMDRANQPQHF
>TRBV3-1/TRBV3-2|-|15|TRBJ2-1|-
TGTGCCAGCAGCCAAGAAACGGGGGCGTACAATGAGCAGTTCTTC
CASSQETGAYNEQFF
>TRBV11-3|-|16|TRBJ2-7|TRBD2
TGTGCCAGCAGCCCAGGGGGGACTAGCGGTTTCTACGAGCAGTACTTC
CASSPGGTSGFYEQYF
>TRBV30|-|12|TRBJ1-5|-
TGTGCCTGGACTAAGGGCGGGCAGCCCCAGCATTTT
CAWTKGGQPQHF
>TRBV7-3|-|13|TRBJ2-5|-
TGTGCCAGCAGCTCCGGGGTCGGGGAGACCCAGTACTTC
CASSSGVGETQYF
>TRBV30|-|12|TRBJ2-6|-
TGTGCCTGGAGTTCTGGGGCCAACGTCCTGACTTTC
CAWSSGANVLTF
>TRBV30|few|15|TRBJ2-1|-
TGTGCCTGGAGTGTAAAGGGCTCAGGATGGAATGAGCAGTTCTTC
CAWSVKGSGWNEQFF
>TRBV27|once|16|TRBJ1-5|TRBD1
TGTGCCAGCAGTTCGGACAGGGCTCGGAGCAATCAGCCCCAGCATTTT
CASSSDRARSNQPQHF
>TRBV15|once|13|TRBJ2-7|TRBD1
TGTGCCACCAGCCTTAGACAGGGGGACGAGCAGTACTTC
CATSLRQGDEQYF
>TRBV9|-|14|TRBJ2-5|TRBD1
TGTGCCAGCAGTGAGGGGACAGACCAAGAGACCCAGTACTTC
CASSEGTDQETQYF
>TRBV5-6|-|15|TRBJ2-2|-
TGTGCCAGCAGCTTGCTGGGAAATCAAAGGGGGGAGCTGTTTTTT
CASSLLGNQRGELFF
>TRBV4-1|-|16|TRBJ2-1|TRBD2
TGCGCCAGCAGCCCCCATGGCGGGGGGGCCATTGGTGAGCAGTTCTTC
CASSPHGGGAIGEQFF
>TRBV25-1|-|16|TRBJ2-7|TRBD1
TGTGCCAGCACCCCCAGGGGAGACAGGGGGCTTGGCGAGCAGTACTTC
CASTPRGDRGLGEQYF
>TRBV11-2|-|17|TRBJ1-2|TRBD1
TGTGCCAGCAGCTTTACCGGGACAGGGGACTCCTTACGTGGCTACACCTTC
CASSFTGTGDSLRGYTF
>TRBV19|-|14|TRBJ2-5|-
TGTGCCAGTAGTATAGGGACTACCCCAGAGACCCAGTACTTC
CASSIGTTPETQYF
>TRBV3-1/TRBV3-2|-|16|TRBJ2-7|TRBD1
TGTGCCAGCAGCCTTTCCGGGACAGGGTCTTTCCACGAGCAGTACTTC
CASSLSGTGSFHEQYF
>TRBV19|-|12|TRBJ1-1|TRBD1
TGTGCCACGCGGGACAGGGAAAGGGGAGCTTTCTTT
CATRDRERGAFF
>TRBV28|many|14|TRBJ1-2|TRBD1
TGTGCCAGCAGGCCTCAGCAGGGGGCTGGTGGCTACACCTTC
CASRPQQGAGGYTF
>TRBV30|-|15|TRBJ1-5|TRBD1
TGTGCCTGGAGTGTAGGCAGGGGGATCAATCAGCCCCAGCATTTT
CAWSVGRGINQPQHF
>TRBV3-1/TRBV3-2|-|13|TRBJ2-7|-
TGTGCCAGCAGCCCCCTCGACGGAGGTCTGTTTGACTTC
CASSPLDGGLFDF
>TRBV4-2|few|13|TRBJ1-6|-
TGTGCCAGCAGCCCGCAGGCGGGTTCACCCCTCCACTTT
CASSPQAGSPLHF
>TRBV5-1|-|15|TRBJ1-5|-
TGCGCCAGCAGCTTGGCCGGGAAGGGAGAACAGCCCCAGCATTTT
CASSLAGKGEQPQHF
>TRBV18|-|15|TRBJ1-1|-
TGTGCCAGCTCACCACCGGGGGGCCGGAACACTGAAGCTTTCTTT
CASSPPGGRNTEAFF
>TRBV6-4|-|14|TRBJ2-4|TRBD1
TGTGCCAGCAGTAGCGGACAGGGGGAAAACATTCAGTACTTC
CASSSGQGENIQYF